This T cell receptor (beta chain) comes out of a study of shared clonotypes between healthy human individuals. General study findings and limits: Estimated clonotype richness was generally higher in naive than memory subsets. In this cohort, only blood was sampled, and tissue repertoires likely differ.

CD8 cells regarded as naive lacked CD45RO, were positively chosen for CCR7, and omitted terminally differentiated effector memory CD45RA+ cells. As to this clone: Its antigen is not identified.

In the study's own analysis: Owing to the provision of junction-only sequences devoid of quality scores by immunoSEQ, filtering differed. TCRdb's table, derived via immunoSEQ multiplex PCR, lists solely in-frame clones and lacks some. V and J calls plus clone size are reproduced from that table; the DNA served to infer D and trimming. The table includes more than 2 million clones, approximately 92% detected once. This sequence originates from a man aged 18 to 29 in good health. Some clones in this sample may be carry-over from other donors' samples. Sequencing was carried out using naive CD8+ T cells from PBMCs.

The CDR3 DNA reads as TGTGCCAGCAGGGGAGTGGCTAGCGGCACCTACGAGCAGTACTTC. It specifies CASRGVASGTYEQYF. V usage is TRBV13 and J usage is TRBJ2-7, with 7 bases fitting TRBD2. This CDR3 is built from 15 residues. Germline loops: CDR1 PRHDT, CDR2 FYEKMQ (reference sequence). V lost 6 bases to trimming and J lost 2 bases; unmatched junction nucleotides: 10.